This T cell receptor (beta chain) emerged from a study of blood T cell repertoires in COVID-19. Study details: Collection of acute and convalescent COVID-19 samples took place in the United States, Italy and Spain.

Germline CDR1 SGHTA, CDR2 FQGNSA. The CDR3 is made up of 13 amino acids. V lost 5 bases and J lost 5; bases outside the gene matches: 4. This clone was observed a few times. The table came from immunoSEQ multiplex PCR; TCRdb's copy has only in-frame clones and leaves some out. The repertoire has around 70,000 clones, roughly 80% of them found once; the top ten carry 4% to 5.5%. The material sequenced was peripheral blood. This receptor was obtained from a woman of 80 years or more with active or convalescent COVID-19. The genes are TRBV7-2 and TRBJ2-5, with TRBD2 matching 8 bases. CDR3 region: CASSGTSGETQYF. The CDR3 nucleotides read TGTGCCAGCAGCGGGACTAGTGGGGAGACCCAGTACTTC. Variable domain in full (rest from reference TRBV7-2 and TRBJ2-5): GAGVSQSPSNKVTEKGKDVELRCDPISGHTALYWYRQSLGQGLEFLIYFQGNSAPDKSGLPSDRFSAERTGGSVSTLTIQRTQQEDSAVYLCASSGTSGETQYFGPGTRLLVL.